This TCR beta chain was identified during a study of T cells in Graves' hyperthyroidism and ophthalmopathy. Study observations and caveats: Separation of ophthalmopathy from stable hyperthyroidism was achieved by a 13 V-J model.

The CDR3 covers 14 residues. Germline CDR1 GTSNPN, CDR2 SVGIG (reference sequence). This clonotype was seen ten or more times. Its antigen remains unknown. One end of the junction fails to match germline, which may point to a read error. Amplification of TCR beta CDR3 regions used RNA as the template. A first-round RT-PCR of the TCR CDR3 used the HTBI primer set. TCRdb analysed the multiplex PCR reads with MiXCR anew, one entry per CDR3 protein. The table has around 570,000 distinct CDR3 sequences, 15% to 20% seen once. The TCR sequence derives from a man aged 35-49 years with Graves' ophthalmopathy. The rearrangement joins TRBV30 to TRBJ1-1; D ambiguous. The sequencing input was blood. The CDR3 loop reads CAGRVGGPYTEAFF. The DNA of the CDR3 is TGTGCCGGGAGGGTGGGCGGCCCCTACACTGAAGCTTTCTTT.